This TCR beta chain derives from a study of chemoradiotherapy in HPV16-positive cancers. At the level of the study: Candidate HPV-specific clones and shared TCR motifs came from a couple of HPV16-positive patients.

Points from the study as a whole: HPV-specific T cells were functionally defined from only a couple of HPV16-positive patients.

CDR3 length equals 16 residues. The V gene's germline CDR1 is SEHNR and CDR2 FQNEAQ (reference sequence). V was shortened by 3 bases and J by 1 base, with 16 bases between the two germline ends. Concerning this clone itself: Its specificity is not known.

Produced via immunoSEQ multiplex PCR; TCRdb's table is partial and in-frame only. The sample yields about 6,500 clones, approximately 90% seen once. The rearrangement links TRBV7-9 to TRBJ2-7, with D perhaps given as TRBD1 or TRBD2 (6 bases each). This TCR came from a human donor with HPV-associated anogenital cancer. Sample: tumor tissue, taken from a patient who underwent chemoradiotherapy. CDR3 loop: CASSFIGGQPSYEQYF. CDR3 nucleotide sequence: TGTGCCAGCAGCTTTATCGGGGGCCAACCTTCCTACGAGCAGTACTTC.